The rows below give T cell receptor beta chains drawn from one sample of a study of T cells in Graves' hyperthyroidism and ophthalmopathy. One entry per CDR3 protein results from TCRdb running MiXCR on the multiplex PCR reads. Of some 770,000 distinct CDR3 sequences in the sample, roughly 17% were seen once. Sequences were obtained from blood. The receptors were gathered from a man aged 18 to 30 with Graves' hyperthyroidism. CDR3s include the opening cysteine and the closing phenylalanine or tryptophan. D genes are given only for firm matches. Size values are once, few and many counts, or a class for expanded clones, and some rows have none.

clone_size j_call d_call v_call cdr3_aa cdr3_nt
few TRBJ2-5 NA TRBV2 CASSVSTQYF TGTGCCAGCAGTGTTTCGACCCAGTACTTC
many TRBJ2-5 NA TRBV7-9 CASSLPVANQETQYF TGTGCCAGCAGCTTACCGGTAGCGAATCAAGAGACCCAGTACTTC
many TRBJ2-3 NA TRBV6-2/TRBV6-3 CASSYSAAPPDTQYF TGTGCCAGCAGTTACTCAGCAGCGCCTCCGGATACGCAGTATTTT
many TRBJ2-7 NA TRBV2 CASIQGLMNEQYF TGTGCCAGCATCCAGGGGCTTATGAACGAGCAGTACTTC
many TRBJ2-5 NA TRBV10-3 CAISEGETQYF TGTGCCATCAGTGAGGGAGAGACCCAGTACTTC
NA TRBJ2-7 NA TRBV6-2/TRBV6-3 CASSGRTHEQYF TGTGCCAGCTCGGGGAGAACCCACGAGCAGTACTTC
NA TRBJ1-6 NA TRBV12-3/TRBV12-4 CASSYPGGESSYNSPLHF TGTGCCAGCAGTTACCCGGGCGGGGAAAGCTCCTATAATTCACCCCTCCACTTT
NA TRBJ2-7 TRBD1 TRBV7-9 CASSYQIGQGAPNEQYF TGTGCCAGCAGCTACCAGATAGGACAGGGGGCGCCCAACGAGCAGTACTTC
few TRBJ1-3 NA TRBV4-3 CASSQDRAAGPSGNTIYF TGCGCCAGCAGCCAAGATCGGGCGGCAGGTCCCTCTGGAAACACCATATATTTT
NA TRBJ1-1 TRBD1 TRBV25-1 CATQDRSNTEAFF TGTGCCACCCAGGACAGGAGTAACACTGAAGCTTTCTTT
many TRBJ2-1 TRBD2 TRBV20-1 CSARESGRMAYNEQFF TGCAGTGCTAGAGAAAGCGGGAGGATGGCCTACAATGAGCAGTTCTTC
many TRBJ2-7 TRBD2 TRBV7-2 CASSPSSSGSAEQYF TGTGCCAGCAGCCCATCGTCTAGCGGGAGCGCCGAGCAGTACTTC
many TRBJ2-1 NA TRBV6-1 CASSGTHYNEQFF TGTGCCAGCAGTGGTACACACTACAATGAGCAGTTCTTC
many TRBJ2-5 TRBD2 TRBV28 CASSPLGELAGGQKETQYF TGTGCCAGCAGTCCCCTGGGAGAGCTAGCGGGAGGGCAGAAAGAGACCCAGTACTTC
NA TRBJ2-4 NA TRBV5-1 CASSLESGQGLLAKNIQYF TGCGCCAGCAGCTTGGAGTCTGGTCAGGGCCTTTTAGCCAAAAACATTCAGTACTTC
many TRBJ2-3 NA TRBV12-5 CASGLRPGHRTDTQYF TGTGCTAGCGGCCTCCGCCCGGGACATCGCACAGATACGCAGTATTTT
many TRBJ2-1 TRBD2 TRBV28 CATRLADSYNEQFF TGTGCCACCCGACTAGCGGACTCCTACAATGAGCAGTTCTTC
many TRBJ2-1 TRBD1 TRBV7-9 CASSPGTGNNEQFF TGTGCCAGCAGCCCGGGGACAGGTAACAATGAGCAGTTCTTC
few TRBJ2-1 TRBD2 TRBV10-3 CAIRQTSGNEQFF TGTGCCATCAGGCAGACTAGCGGTAATGAGCAGTTCTTC
many TRBJ1-5 TRBD1 TRBV18 CASSPGQPSPSNQPQHF TGTGCCAGCTCACCGGGACAGCCGAGCCCCAGCAATCAGCCCCAGCATTTT
many TRBJ2-5 TRBD1 TRBV7-2 CASSRGTGVPQYF TGTGCCAGCAGCCGTGGGACAGGGGTGCCCCAGTACTTC
many TRBJ2-3 NA TRBV20-1 CSAKRTVFPTQYF TGCAGTGCTAAGAGGACAGTGTTCCCTACGCAGTATTTT
NA TRBJ1-5 TRBD1 TRBV30 CAAGGVYGNQPQHF TGTGCCGCAGGGGGCGTCTACGGCAATCAGCCCCAGCATTTT
many TRBJ1-1 NA TRBV12-3/TRBV12-4 CASSFPQGNTEAFF TGTGCCAGCAGTTTCCCCCAGGGGAACACTGAAGCTTTCTTT
NA TRBJ2-2 NA TRBV28 CASSWDTTFTGELFF TGTGCCAGCAGTTGGGACACCACATTCACCGGGGAGCTGTTTTTT
NA TRBJ2-7 NA TRBV28 CASIKGGSSYEQYF TGTGCCAGCATTAAGGGGGGATCCTCCTACGAGCAGTACTTC
many TRBJ2-4 NA TRBV20-1 CSALDWENIQYF TGCAGTGCTTTGGACTGGGAAAACATTCAGTACTTC
NA TRBJ2-5 TRBD2 TRBV7-9 CASSPRLAEKETQYF TGTGCCAGCAGCCCTCGTCTAGCGGAAAAAGAGACCCAGTACTTC
many TRBJ2-1 NA TRBV10-3 CAIKPRPLARNYNEQFF TGTGCCATCAAACCCCGACCTCTAGCGCGGAACTACAATGAGCAGTTCTTC
few TRBJ2-1 TRBD2 TRBV6-2/TRBV6-3 CASSYPVASGRTSGSIHEQFF TGTGCCAGCAGTTACCCAGTGGCATCAGGGAGAACTAGCGGGAGTATCCATGAGCAGTTCTTC
NA TRBJ2-3 NA TRBV15 CATSPEKPSTDTQYF TGTGCCACCAGCCCAGAGAAGCCTAGCACAGATACGCAGTATTTT
few TRBJ2-1 TRBD2 TRBV12-3/TRBV12-4 CASSLSGRPVNEQFF TGTGCCAGCAGTTTGAGCGGGAGACCCGTTAATGAGCAGTTCTTC
NA TRBJ1-2 NA TRBV5-6 CASSCPNTGSLRGYTF TGTGCCAGCAGCTGCCCTAATACAGGGTCCTTGAGAGGCTACACCTTC
many TRBJ1-3 NA TRBV28 CASSGGGNTIYF TGTGCCAGCAGCGGGGGTGGAAACACCATATATTTT
many TRBJ1-1 TRBD1 TRBV12-3/TRBV12-4 CASSSTGGIAEAFF TGTGCCAGCAGTTCGACAGGGGGCATCGCTGAAGCTTTCTTT
few TRBJ1-3 NA TRBV28 CASSFGGPSSGNTIYF TGTGCCAGCAGTTTTGGAGGGCCGAGCTCTGGAAACACCATATATTTT
few TRBJ2-7 TRBD2 TRBV29-1 CSVEEPASGTYEQYF TGCAGCGTTGAAGAACCGGCTAGCGGGACCTACGAGCAGTACTTC
many TRBJ2-7 TRBD2 TRBV7-3 CASYPLSGYSYEQYF TGTGCCAGCTACCCCCTTAGCGGGTACTCCTACGAGCAGTACTTC
NA TRBJ2-2 TRBD2 TRBV20-1 CSARGFSGRGASNTGELFF TGCAGTGCTAGGGGGTTTAGCGGGAGAGGAGCATCGAACACCGGGGAGCTGTTTTTT
many TRBJ2-5 TRBD1 TRBV28 CASSRGTGVAETQYF TGTGCCAGCAGCCGTGGGACAGGGGTTGCGGAGACCCAGTACTTC
NA TRBJ1-1 NA TRBV12-3/TRBV12-4 CASSLIHRSTEAFF TGTGCCAGCAGTTTAATACATAGAAGCACTGAAGCTTTCTTT